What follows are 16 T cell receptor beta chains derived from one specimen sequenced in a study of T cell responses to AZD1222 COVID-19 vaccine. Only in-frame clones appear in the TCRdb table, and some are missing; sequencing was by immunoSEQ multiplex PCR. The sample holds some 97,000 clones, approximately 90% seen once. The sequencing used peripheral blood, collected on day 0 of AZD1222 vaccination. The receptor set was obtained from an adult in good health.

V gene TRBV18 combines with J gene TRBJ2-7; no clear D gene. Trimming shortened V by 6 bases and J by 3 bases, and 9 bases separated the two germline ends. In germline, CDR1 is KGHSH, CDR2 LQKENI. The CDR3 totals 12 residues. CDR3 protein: CASSTADYEQYF. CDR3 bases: TGTGCCAGCTCGACGGCCGACTACGAGCAGTACTTC.

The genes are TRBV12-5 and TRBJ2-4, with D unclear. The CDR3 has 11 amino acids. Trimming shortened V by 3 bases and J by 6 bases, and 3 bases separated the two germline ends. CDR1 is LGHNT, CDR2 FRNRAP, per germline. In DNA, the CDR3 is TGTGCTAGTGGTTTATTAAACATTCAGTACTTC. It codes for CASGLLNIQYF.

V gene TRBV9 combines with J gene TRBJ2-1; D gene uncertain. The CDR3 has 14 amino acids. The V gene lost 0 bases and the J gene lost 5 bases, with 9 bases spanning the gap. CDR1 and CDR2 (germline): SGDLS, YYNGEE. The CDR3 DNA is TGTGCCAGCAGCGTAGGCGGCACCCACAATGAGCAGTTCTTC. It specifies CASSVGGTHNEQFF.

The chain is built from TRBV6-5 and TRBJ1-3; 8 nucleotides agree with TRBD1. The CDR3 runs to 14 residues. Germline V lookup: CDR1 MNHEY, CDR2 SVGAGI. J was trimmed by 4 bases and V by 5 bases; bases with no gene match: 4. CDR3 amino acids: CASSLGQGGNTIYF. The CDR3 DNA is TGTGCCAGCAGTCTCGGACAGGGAGGAAACACCATATATTTT.

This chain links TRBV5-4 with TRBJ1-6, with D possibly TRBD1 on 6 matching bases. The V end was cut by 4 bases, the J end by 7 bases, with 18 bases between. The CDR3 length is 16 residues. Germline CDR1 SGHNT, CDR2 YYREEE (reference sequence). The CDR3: CASSSLGGASNSPLHF. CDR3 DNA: TGTGCCAGCAGCAGCCTGGGGGGGGCCTCGAATTCACCCCTCCACTTT.

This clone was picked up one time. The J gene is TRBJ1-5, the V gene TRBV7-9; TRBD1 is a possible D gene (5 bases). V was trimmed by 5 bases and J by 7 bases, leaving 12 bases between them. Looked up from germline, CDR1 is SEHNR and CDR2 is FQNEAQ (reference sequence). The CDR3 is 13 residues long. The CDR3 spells CASSLMEGQPQHF. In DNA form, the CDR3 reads TGTGCCAGCAGCCTGATGGAGGGGCAGCCCCAGCATTTT.

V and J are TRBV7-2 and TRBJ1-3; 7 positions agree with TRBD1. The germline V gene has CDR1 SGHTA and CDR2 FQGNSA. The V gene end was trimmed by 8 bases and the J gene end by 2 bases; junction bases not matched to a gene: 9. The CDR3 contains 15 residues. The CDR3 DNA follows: TGTGCCAGCCGACAGGGTGCCATTACTGGAAACACCATATATTTT. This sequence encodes CASRQGAITGNTIYF.

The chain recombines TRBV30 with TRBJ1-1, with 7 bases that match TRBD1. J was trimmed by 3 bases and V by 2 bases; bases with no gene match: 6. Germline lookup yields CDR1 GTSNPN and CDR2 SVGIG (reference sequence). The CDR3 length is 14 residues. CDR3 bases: TGTGCCTGGAGTCCCCGGGACAGAGACACTGAAGCTTTCTTT. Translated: CAWSPRDRDTEAFF.

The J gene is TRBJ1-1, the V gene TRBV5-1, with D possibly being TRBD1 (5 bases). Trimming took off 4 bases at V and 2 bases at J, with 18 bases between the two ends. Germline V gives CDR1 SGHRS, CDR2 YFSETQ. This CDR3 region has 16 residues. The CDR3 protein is CASSPRQGQGNTEAFF. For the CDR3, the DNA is TGCGCCAGCAGCCCCAGGCAAGGTCAGGGAAACACTGAAGCTTTCTTT.

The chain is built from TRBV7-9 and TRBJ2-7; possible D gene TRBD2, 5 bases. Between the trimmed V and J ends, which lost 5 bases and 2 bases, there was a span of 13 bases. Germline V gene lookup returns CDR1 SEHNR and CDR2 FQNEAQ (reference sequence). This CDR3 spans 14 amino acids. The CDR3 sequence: CASSRTGIAYEQYF. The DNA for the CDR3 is TGTGCCAGCAGCCGAACCGGGATCGCCTACGAGCAGTACTTC.

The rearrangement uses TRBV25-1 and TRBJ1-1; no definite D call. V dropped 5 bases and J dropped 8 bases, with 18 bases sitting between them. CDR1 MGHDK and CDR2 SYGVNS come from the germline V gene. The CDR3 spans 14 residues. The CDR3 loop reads CASSLSIGSHEAFF. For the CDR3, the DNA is TGTGCCAGCAGTCTCAGTATCGGAAGTCACGAAGCTTTCTTT.

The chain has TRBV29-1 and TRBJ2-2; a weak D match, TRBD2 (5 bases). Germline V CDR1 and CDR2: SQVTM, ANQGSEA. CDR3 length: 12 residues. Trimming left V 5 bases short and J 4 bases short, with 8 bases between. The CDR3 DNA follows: TGCAGCGTTCCTAGCTCCACCGGGGAGCTGTTTTTT. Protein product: CSVPSSTGELFF.

Here the CDR3 reads CASSYIVGTPLYEQYF. CDR3 nucleotide sequence: TGTGCCAGCAGTTATATCGTGGGGACTCCTTTATACGAGCAGTACTTC. J is TRBJ2-7 and V is TRBV6-5, with TRBD2 as a possible D gene (6 bases). V lost 3 bases to trimming and J lost 4 bases, with 19 bases between them. This CDR3 is 16 amino acids long. Per germline, CDR1 MNHEY and CDR2 SVGAGI.

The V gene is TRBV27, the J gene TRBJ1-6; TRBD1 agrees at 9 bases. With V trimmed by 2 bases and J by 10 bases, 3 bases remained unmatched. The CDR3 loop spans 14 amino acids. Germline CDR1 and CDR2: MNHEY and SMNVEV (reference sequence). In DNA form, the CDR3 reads TGTGCCAGCAGTTTAACAGGGGGCAACTCACCCCTCCACTTT. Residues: CASSLTGGNSPLHF.

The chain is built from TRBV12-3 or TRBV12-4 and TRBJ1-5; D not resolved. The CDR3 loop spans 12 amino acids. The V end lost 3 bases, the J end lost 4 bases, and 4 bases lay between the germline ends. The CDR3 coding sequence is TGTGCCAGCAGTTTTTCTAATCAGCCCCAGCATTTT. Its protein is CASSFSNQPQHF.

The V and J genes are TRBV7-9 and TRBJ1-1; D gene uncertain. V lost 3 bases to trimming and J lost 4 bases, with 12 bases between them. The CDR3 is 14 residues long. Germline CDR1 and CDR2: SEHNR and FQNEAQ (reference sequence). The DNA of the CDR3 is TGTGCCAGCAGCTTGGAGCTGTCGGGCACTGAAGCTTTCTTT. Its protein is CASSLELSGTEAFF. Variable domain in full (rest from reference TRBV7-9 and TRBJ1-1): DTGVSQNPRHKITKRGQNVTFRCDPISEHNRLYWYRQTLGQGPEFLTYFQNEAQLEKSRLLSDRFSAERPKGSFSTLEIQRTEQGDSAMYLCASSLELSGTEAFFGQGTRLTVV.